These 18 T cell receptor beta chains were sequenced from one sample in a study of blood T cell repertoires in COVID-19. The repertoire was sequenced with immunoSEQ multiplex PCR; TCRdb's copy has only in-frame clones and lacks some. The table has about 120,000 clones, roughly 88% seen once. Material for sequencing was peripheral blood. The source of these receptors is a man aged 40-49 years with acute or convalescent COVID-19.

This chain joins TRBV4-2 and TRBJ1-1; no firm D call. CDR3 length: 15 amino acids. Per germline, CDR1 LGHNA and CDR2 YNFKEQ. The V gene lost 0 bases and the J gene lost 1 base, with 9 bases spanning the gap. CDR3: CASSQDRPGNTEAFF. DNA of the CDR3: TGTGCCAGCAGCCAAGATCGGCCAGGGAACACTGAAGCTTTCTTT.

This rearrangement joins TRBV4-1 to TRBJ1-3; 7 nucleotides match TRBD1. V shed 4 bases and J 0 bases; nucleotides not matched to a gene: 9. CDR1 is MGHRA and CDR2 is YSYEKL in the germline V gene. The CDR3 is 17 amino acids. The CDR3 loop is CASSRDVGTASGNTIYF. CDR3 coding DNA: TGCGCCAGCAGCCGGGACGTGGGGACAGCCTCTGGAAACACCATATATTTT.

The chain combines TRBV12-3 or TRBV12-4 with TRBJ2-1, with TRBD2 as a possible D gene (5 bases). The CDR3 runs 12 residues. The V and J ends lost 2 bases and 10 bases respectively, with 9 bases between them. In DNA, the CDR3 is TGTGCCAGCAGTTTAACCGGGAACGAGCAGTTCTTC. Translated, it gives CASSLTGNEQFF.

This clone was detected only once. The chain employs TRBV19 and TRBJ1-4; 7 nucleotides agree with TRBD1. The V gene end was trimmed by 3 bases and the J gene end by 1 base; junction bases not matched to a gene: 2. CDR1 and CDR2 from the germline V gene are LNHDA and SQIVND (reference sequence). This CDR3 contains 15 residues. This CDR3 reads CASSMNRGTNEKLFF. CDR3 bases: TGTGCCAGTAGTATGAACAGGGGAACTAATGAAAAACTGTTTTTT.

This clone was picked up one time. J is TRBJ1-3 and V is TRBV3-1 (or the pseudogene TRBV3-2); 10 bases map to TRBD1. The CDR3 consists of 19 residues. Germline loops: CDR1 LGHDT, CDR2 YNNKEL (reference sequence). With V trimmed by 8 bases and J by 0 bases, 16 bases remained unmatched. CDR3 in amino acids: CASLNSGGQGSFSGNTIYF. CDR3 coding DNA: TGTGCCAGCCTCAATTCAGGGGGACAGGGGTCTTTCTCTGGAAACACCATATATTTT.

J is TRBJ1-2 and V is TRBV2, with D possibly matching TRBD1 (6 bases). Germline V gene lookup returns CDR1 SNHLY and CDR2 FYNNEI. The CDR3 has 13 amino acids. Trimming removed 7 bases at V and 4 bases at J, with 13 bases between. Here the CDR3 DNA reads TGTGCCAGCAAACTAGGACAGACCTATGGCTACACCTTC. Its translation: CASKLGQTYGYTF.

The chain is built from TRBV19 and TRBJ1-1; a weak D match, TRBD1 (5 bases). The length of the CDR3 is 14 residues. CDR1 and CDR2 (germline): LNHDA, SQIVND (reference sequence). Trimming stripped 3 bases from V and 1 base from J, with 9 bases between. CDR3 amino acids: CASSIRDRNTEAFF. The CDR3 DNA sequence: TGTGCCAGTAGTATTAGAGACAGGAACACTGAAGCTTTCTTT.

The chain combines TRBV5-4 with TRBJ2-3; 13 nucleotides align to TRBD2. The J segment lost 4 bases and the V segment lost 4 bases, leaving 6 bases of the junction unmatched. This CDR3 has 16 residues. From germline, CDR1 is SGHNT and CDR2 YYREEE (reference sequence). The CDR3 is CASSPRLAGGADTQYF. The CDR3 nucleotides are TGTGCCAGCAGCCCGAGACTAGCGGGAGGTGCAGATACGCAGTATTTT.

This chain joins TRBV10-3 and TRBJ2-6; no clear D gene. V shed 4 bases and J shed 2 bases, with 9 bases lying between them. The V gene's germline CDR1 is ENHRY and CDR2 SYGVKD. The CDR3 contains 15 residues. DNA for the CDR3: TGTGCCATCAGTGGTTCGGGTCCTGGGGCCAACGTCCTGACTTTC. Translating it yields CAISGSGPGANVLTF.

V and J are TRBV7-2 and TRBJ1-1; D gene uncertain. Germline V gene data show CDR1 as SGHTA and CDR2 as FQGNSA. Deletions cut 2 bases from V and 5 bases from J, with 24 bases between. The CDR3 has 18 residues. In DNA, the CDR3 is TGTGCCAGCAGCTTAAGTCCCCATATCGCGGGAGGGCTGACTGAAGCTTTCTTT. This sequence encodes CASSLSPHIAGGLTEAFF.

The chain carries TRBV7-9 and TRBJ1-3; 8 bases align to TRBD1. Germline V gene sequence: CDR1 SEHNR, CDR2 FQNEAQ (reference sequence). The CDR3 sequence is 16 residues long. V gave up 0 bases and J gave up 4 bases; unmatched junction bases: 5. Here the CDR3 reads CASSLASTGGGNTIYF. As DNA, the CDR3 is TGTGCCAGCAGCTTAGCGTCAACAGGGGGAGGAAACACCATATATTTT.

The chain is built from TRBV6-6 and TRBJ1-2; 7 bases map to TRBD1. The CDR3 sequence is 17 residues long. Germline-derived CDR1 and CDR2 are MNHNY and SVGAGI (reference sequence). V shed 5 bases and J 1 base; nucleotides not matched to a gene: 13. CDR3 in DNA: TGTGCCAGCAGTCTAAGTGGGACAGCGGCTATTAACTATGGCTACACCTTC. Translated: CASSLSGTAAINYGYTF.

DNA for the CDR3: TGTGCCAGCAGCGATCAGGGCGCATCCGGGGGGGCCAACGTCCTGACTTTC. It specifies CASSDQGASGGANVLTF. The rearrangement links TRBV5-6 to TRBJ2-6; possible D gene TRBD1, 5 bases. Deletions cut 4 bases from V and 4 bases from J, with 18 bases between. CDR1 and CDR2 (germline): SGHDT, YYEEEE. The CDR3 has 17 residues.

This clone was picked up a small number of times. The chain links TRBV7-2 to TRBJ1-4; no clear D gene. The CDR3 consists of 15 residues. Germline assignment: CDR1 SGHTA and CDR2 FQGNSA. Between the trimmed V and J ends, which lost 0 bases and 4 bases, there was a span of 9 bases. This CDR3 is CASSLAGINNEKLFF. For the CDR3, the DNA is TGTGCCAGCAGCTTAGCCGGGATCAATAATGAAAAACTGTTTTTT.

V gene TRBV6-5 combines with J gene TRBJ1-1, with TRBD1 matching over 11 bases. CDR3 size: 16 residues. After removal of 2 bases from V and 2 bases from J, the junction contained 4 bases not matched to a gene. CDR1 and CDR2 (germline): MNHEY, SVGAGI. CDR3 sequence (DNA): TGTGCCAGCAGTTACCGGACAGGGGGCGGAAACACTGAAGCTTTCTTT. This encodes CASSYRTGGGNTEAFF.

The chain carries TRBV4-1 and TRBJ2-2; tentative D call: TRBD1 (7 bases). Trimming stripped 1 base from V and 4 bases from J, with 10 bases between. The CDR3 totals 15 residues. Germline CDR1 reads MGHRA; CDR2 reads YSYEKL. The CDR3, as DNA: TGCGCCAGCAGCCAAGCAGGGGGAGGCACCGGGGAGCTGTTTTTT. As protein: CASSQAGGGTGELFF.

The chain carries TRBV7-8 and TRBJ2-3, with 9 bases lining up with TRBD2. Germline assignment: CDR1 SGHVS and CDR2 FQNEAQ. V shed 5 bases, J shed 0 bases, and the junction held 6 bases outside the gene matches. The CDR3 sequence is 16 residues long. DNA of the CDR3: TGTGCCAGCAGCCATGTAGCGGGAGCTAGCACAGATACGCAGTATTTT. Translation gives CASSHVAGASTDTQYF.

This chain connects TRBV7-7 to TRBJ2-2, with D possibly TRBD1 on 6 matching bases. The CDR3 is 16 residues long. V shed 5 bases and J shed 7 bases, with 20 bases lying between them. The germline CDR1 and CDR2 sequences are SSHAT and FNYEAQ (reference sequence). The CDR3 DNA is TGTGCCAGCAGCCCAAAACAGGGAGCGGTTAGCGGGGAGCTGTTTTTT. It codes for CASSPKQGAVSGELFF.